A single sample is the source of the 2 T cell receptor beta chains below, sequenced in a study of blood T cell repertoires in COVID-19. Some clones are missing from TCRdb's copy, which holds only in-frame ones; the method was immunoSEQ multiplex PCR. The sample holds around 210,000 clones, approximately 85% seen once. What was sequenced was peripheral blood. Source of these receptors: a man over 45 with COVID-19, enrolled during active disease.

The chain links TRBV5-1 to TRBJ2-7; 8 nucleotides agree with TRBD1. There are 15 residues in the CDR3. Germline values: CDR1 SGHRS, CDR2 YFSETQ. V trimming: 6 bases; J trimming: 6 bases; junction bases outside the gene matches: 14. CDR3 DNA: TGCGCCAGCAAGGGATACGGACAGGGTTTGCGCGAGCAGTACTTC. Translated, it gives CASKGYGQGLREQYF.

The chain employs TRBV5-8 and TRBJ1-1, with 11 nucleotides matching TRBD1. J lost 8 bases, V lost 4 bases, and 16 bases had no gene match. The CDR3 contains 17 residues. Looked up from germline, CDR1 is SGHTS and CDR2 is YDEGEE. The CDR3 nucleotides read TGTGCCAGCAGCGGCGGGACAGGGGGGCCCATCGAGGTAGAAGCTTTCTTT. Protein sequence: CASSGGTGGPIEVEAFF.